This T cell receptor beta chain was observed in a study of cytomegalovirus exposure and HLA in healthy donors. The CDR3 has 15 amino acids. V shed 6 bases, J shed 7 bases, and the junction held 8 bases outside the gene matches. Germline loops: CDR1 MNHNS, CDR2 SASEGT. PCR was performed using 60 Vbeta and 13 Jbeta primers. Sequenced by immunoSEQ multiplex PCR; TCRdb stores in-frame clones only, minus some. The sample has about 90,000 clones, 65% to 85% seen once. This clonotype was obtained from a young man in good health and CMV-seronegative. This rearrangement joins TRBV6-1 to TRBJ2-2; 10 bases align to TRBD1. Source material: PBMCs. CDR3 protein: CASRPETGGSGELFF. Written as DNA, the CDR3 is TGTGCCAGCAGACCCGAGACAGGGGGCAGCGGGGAGCTGTTTTTT.